The present T cell receptor (beta chain) was sequenced within a study of cytomegalovirus exposure and HLA in healthy donors. Study results and caveats: Using the classifier, cytomegalovirus status was reportedly diagnosed with high specificity and sensitivity. According to a later analysis, donors in an Asian-associated ancestry cluster reportedly had fewer N-insertions than the approximately 670-donor mean. The investigators catalogued 150 or so TCR beta chains as cytomegalovirus-associated.

In this sample, this clone turned up once. The antigen remains unidentified. There are 14 residues in the CDR3. The junction had 3 bases not matched to a gene; V was cut back by 4 bases and J by 4 bases. Germline V gives CDR1 SGHNT, CDR2 YYREEE (reference sequence). This PCR relied on a set of 60 Vbeta primers and 13 Jbeta primers. Only in-frame clones appear in the TCRdb table, and some are missing; sequencing was by immunoSEQ multiplex PCR. The sample yields roughly 140,000 clones, 73% seen once. Sequenced: PBMCs. The sequence was collected from a human donor in good health. This chain connects TRBV5-4 to TRBJ2-7; TRBD2 matches at 12 bases. DNA of the CDR3: TGTGCCAGCAGCCCCGGACTAGCGGGGTACGAGCAGTACTTC. This codes for CASSPGLAGYEQYF. The variable domain in full, with the rest retrieved from reference TRBV5-4 and TRBJ2-7, is ETGVTQSPTHLIKTRGQQVTLRCSSQSGHNTVSWYQQALGQGPQFIFQYYREEENGRGNFPPRFSGLQFPNYSSELNVNALELDDSALYLCASSPGLAGYEQYFGPGTRLTVT.